This is a list of T cell receptor beta chains from one sample in a study of TIL therapy for anti-PD-1-resistant metastatic lung cancer. Assay: immunoSEQ multiplex PCR; the TCRdb copy retains only in-frame clones and omits some. The sample has about 59,000 clones, around four fifths seen once; the top ten hold 1.5% to 2%. Material: blood, obtained at baseline. Receptors originate from a person aged 25 to 80 with non-small cell lung cancer. CDR3s include the opening cysteine and the closing phenylalanine or tryptophan. Fields, in order: V gene, clone size, D gene, J gene, CDR3 length, CDR3 protein, CDR3 DNA. The D gene is left open where the match is weak. Size values are once, few and many counts, or a class for expanded clones, and some rows have none.

>TRBV2|once|.|TRBJ2-6|19
CASSETGSRLSSGANVLTF
TGTGCCAGCAGTGAAACCGGGTCCAGGTTAAGCTCTGGGGCCAACGTCCTGACTTTC
>TRBV9|.|.|TRBJ2-5|16
CASSVGDLTYQETQYF
TGTGCCAGCAGCGTAGGTGATCTTACGTACCAAGAGACCCAGTACTTC
>TRBV27|.|.|TRBJ1-5|14
CASSLGGAYQPQHF
TGTGCCAGCTCCCTAGGGGGGGCCTATCAGCCCCAGCATTTT
>TRBV9|.|TRBD1|TRBJ2-2|15
CASSVTGGQTGELFF
TGTGCCAGCAGCGTAACAGGGGGTCAGACCGGGGAGCTGTTTTTT
>TRBV28|.|.|TRBJ2-7|16
CASSSVATTLSYEQYF
TGTGCCAGCAGTTCCGTCGCCACAACGCTATCCTACGAGCAGTACTTC
>TRBV21-1|.|.|TRBJ1-5|17
CASSKGSTDRSGQPQHF
TGTGCCAGCAGCAAAGGGTCGACCGACAGATCGGGGCAGCCCCAGCATTTT
>TRBV5-1|.|.|TRBJ2-5|16
CASRSPPYRGKETQYF
TGCGCCAGCAGATCACCCCCCTATCGCGGCAAAGAGACCCAGTACTTC
>TRBV27|few|.|TRBJ2-7|14
CASSLRQVDGEQYF
TGTGCCAGCAGTTTACGGCAGGTAGACGGCGAGCAGTACTTC
>TRBV10-3|once|.|TRBJ2-5|15
CAISESGGLAETQYF
TGTGCCATCAGTGAGTCGGGGGGACTCGCCGAGACCCAGTACTTC
>TRBV6-5|.|.|TRBJ1-1|14
CASRTLMRSTEAFF
TGTGCCAGCAGAACGCTGATGAGGAGCACTGAAGCTTTCTTT
>TRBV4-1|few|.|TRBJ2-7|16
CASSHRPLRLRGEQYF
TGCGCCAGCAGCCACCGGCCACTTCGGCTTCGAGGCGAGCAGTACTTC
>TRBV7-6|.|.|TRBJ2-1|13
CASSFGEYNEQFF
TGTGCCAGCAGCTTCGGGGAGTACAATGAGCAGTTCTTC
>TRBV4-2|few|.|TRBJ1-1|15
CASSQESQMNTEAFF
TGTGCCAGCAGCCAAGAGTCCCAGATGAACACTGAAGCTTTCTTT
>TRBV28|.|.|TRBJ2-2|14
CASKPRRDTGELFF
TGTGCCAGCAAACCCAGGAGGGACACCGGGGAGCTGTTTTTT
>TRBV6-1|.|TRBD2|TRBJ2-1|15
CASSEATSGRNEQFF
TGTGCCAGCAGTGAAGCGACTAGCGGGAGGAATGAGCAGTTCTTC
>TRBV4-2|few|TRBD1|TRBJ2-6|18
CASSPSGGAGPGANVLTF
TGTGCCAGCAGCCCATCAGGGGGCGCCGGTCCTGGGGCCAACGTCCTGACTTTC
>TRBV19|.|TRBD1|TRBJ2-1|16
CASSNLPGQFHNEQFF
TGTGCCAGTAGTAATCTACCGGGACAGTTCCACAATGAGCAGTTCTTC
>TRBV7-8|.|.|TRBJ1-2|15
CASSPGRLANYGYTF
TGTGCCAGCAGCCCTGGACGGTTAGCTAACTATGGCTACACCTTC
>TRBV2|once|TRBD2|TRBJ2-1|15
CASSVRAGGFGEQFF
TGTGCCAGCAGTGTACGAGCGGGGGGATTTGGTGAGCAGTTCTTC
>TRBV7-9|.|.|TRBJ2-7|16
CASSSVAREGSYEQYF
TGTGCCAGCAGCTCCGTAGCTAGAGAGGGTTCCTACGAGCAGTACTTC
>TRBV9|.|.|TRBJ2-7|15
CASSASTGHTYEQYF
TGTGCCAGCAGCGCTTCTACGGGACACACCTACGAGCAGTACTTC
>TRBV7-2|.|TRBD2|TRBJ2-5|14
CASSYGTSGETQYF
TGTGCCAGCAGCTACGGGACTAGCGGAGAGACCCAGTACTTC
>TRBV19|.|TRBD2|TRBJ2-2|15
CASIERGAGGGELFF
TGTGCCAGTATCGAGCGGGGGGCAGGTGGCGGGGAGCTGTTTTTT
>TRBV4-1|.|.|TRBJ1-2|15
CASSQVGRTNYGYTF
TGCGCCAGCAGCCAAGTAGGCCGGACTAACTATGGCTACACCTTC
>TRBV9|few|.|TRBJ1-1|13
CASSVEGGTEAFF
TGTGCCAGCAGCGTAGAGGGGGGCACTGAAGCTTTCTTT
>TRBV28|.|TRBD1|TRBJ1-2|15
CASTVNRGQGYGYTF
TGTGCCAGCACCGTCAACAGGGGGCAGGGCTATGGCTACACCTTC
>TRBV28|few|TRBD1|TRBJ1-4|14
CASSFGTGVEKLFF
TGTGCCAGCAGTTTTGGGACAGGGGTGGAAAAACTGTTTTTT
>TRBV28|.|.|TRBJ2-2|14
CASKWRGDTGELFF
TGTGCCAGCAAGTGGAGAGGGGACACCGGGGAGCTGTTTTTT
>TRBV5-1|.|.|TRBJ2-7|14
CASSQQGYSYEQYF
TGCGCCAGCAGCCAGCAGGGTTACTCCTACGAGCAGTACTTC
>TRBV12-5|.|.|TRBJ1-2|13
CASGLAQNYGYTF
TGTGCTAGTGGTTTGGCACAGAACTATGGCTACACCTTC
>TRBV7-6|.|TRBD1|TRBJ1-1|19
CASSLASRQGFGVNTEAFF
TGTGCCAGCAGCTTAGCGTCGAGACAGGGTTTCGGTGTGAATACTGAAGCTTTCTTT
>TRBV11-3|once|.|TRBJ2-7|13
CASSHRSPYEQYF
TGTGCCAGCAGCCACAGGAGTCCCTACGAGCAGTACTTC
>TRBV7-2|few|.|TRBJ1-5|13
CASSLGHDQPQHF
TGTGCCAGCAGCTTAGGGCACGATCAGCCCCAGCATTTT
>TRBV2|few|.|TRBJ1-5|14
CASSDKAGEQPQHF
TGTGCCAGCAGTGATAAGGCCGGGGAACAGCCCCAGCATTTT
>TRBV5-1|.|.|TRBJ2-1|15
CASSLGGDSYNEQFF
TGCGCCAGCAGCTTGGGAGGGGACTCCTACAATGAGCAGTTCTTC
>TRBV11-2|.|TRBD1|TRBJ1-6|17
CASSARQGSSYNSPLHF
TGTGCCAGCAGCGCCCGACAGGGCAGCTCCTATAATTCACCCCTCCACTTT
>TRBV30|.|TRBD1|TRBJ2-7|15
CAWSPLGAGGYEQYF
TGTGCCTGGAGTCCCCTGGGGGCAGGGGGCTACGAGCAGTACTTC
>TRBV14|.|TRBD1|TRBJ1-2|13
CASSKDRNYGYTF
TGTGCCAGCAGCAAGGACAGGAACTATGGCTACACCTTC
>TRBV5-1|.|.|TRBJ2-7|13
CASSLKGSYEQYF
TGCGCCAGCAGCTTGAAAGGAAGCTACGAGCAGTACTTC
>TRBV7-8|.|.|TRBJ1-5|15
CASSLFRAMNQPQHF
TGTGCCAGCAGCTTGTTCAGGGCCATGAATCAGCCCCAGCATTTT
>TRBV4-2|few|TRBD1|TRBJ1-5|16
CASSQAVDRGSQPQHF
TGTGCCAGCAGCCAAGCGGTGGACAGGGGCAGTCAGCCCCAGCATTTT
>TRBV2|.|.|TRBJ1-2|12
CASSGGSYGYTF
TGTGCCAGCAGTGGGGGTAGTTATGGCTACACCTTC
>TRBV27|.|.|TRBJ2-7|15
CASSPHSTGAREQYF
TGTGCCAGCAGTCCCCATTCGACCGGAGCGAGAGAGCAGTACTTC
>TRBV11-2|.|TRBD1|TRBJ1-2|16
CASSAQTGGANYGYTF
TGTGCCAGCAGCGCTCAAACAGGGGGTGCTAACTATGGCTACACCTTC
>TRBV9|.|TRBD2|TRBJ2-7|15
CASSVEASGREEQYF
TGTGCCAGCAGCGTAGAAGCTAGCGGGAGAGAAGAGCAGTACTTC
>TRBV5-1|few|.|TRBJ2-7|16
CASSLAPGGVSYEQYF
TGCGCCAGCAGCTTGGCTCCCGGGGGAGTCTCCTACGAGCAGTACTTC
>TRBV6-6|.|.|TRBJ2-1|16
CASSYRDGGPYNEQFF
TGTGCCAGCAGTTACAGGGACGGGGGACCCTACAATGAGCAGTTCTTC
>TRBV7-9|few|.|TRBJ1-4|13
CASSLGAFEKLFF
TGTGCCAGCAGCTTGGGGGCGTTTGAAAAACTGTTTTTT
>TRBV5-1|.|TRBD2|TRBJ2-5|15
CASSRSGIQGETQYF
TGCGCCAGCAGCCGTAGCGGGATCCAGGGGGAGACCCAGTACTTC
>TRBV5-1|.|.|TRBJ2-5|14
CATSPGVVQETQYF
TGCGCCACCAGCCCTGGTGTTGTTCAAGAGACCCAGTACTTC
>TRBV11-3|.|.|TRBJ2-2|16
CASSLFDAGEAGELFF
TGTGCCAGCAGCTTATTTGATGCAGGAGAGGCCGGGGAGCTGTTTTTT
>TRBV6-6|once|TRBD2|TRBJ2-5|16
CASSNPTSGGEWPQYF
TGTGCCAGCAGTAATCCGACTAGCGGGGGGGAGTGGCCCCAGTACTTC
>TRBV29-1|.|.|TRBJ2-7|10
CSVLLHEQYF
TGCAGCGTTCTGTTGCACGAGCAGTACTTC
>TRBV19|once|TRBD2|TRBJ2-1|18
CASSALDGLAEGYNEQFF
TGTGCCAGTAGTGCACTGGACGGACTAGCGGAAGGTTACAATGAGCAGTTCTTC
>TRBV28|.|.|TRBJ1-2|11
CASSVQVGYTF
TGTGCCAGCAGTGTTCAGGTCGGCTACACCTTC